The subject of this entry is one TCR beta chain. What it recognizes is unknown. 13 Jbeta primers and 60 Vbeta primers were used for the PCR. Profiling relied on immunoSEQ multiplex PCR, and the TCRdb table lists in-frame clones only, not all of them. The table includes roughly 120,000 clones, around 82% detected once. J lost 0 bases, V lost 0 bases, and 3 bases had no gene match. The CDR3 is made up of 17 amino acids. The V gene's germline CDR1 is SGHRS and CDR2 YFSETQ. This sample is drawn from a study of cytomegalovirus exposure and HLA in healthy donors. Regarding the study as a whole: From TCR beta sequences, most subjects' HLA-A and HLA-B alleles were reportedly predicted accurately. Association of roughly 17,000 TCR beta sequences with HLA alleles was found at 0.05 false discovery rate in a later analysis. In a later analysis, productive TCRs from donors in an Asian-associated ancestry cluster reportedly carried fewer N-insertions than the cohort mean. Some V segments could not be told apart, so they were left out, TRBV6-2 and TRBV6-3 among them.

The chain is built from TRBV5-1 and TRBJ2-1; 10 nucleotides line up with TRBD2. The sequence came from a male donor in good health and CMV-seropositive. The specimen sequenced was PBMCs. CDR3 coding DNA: TGCGCCAGCAGCTTGGGGTCTAGCGGGAGCTCCTACAATGAGCAGTTCTTC. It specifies CASSLGSSGSSYNEQFF.